This T cell receptor (beta chain) was recorded in a study of Ad26.COV2.S vaccination and SARS-CoV-2 variants. Points from the study as a whole: Whether participants received vaccine or placebo, their non-spike TCR breadth was similar. In TCR breadth and depth analyses, total T cell responses may have been underestimated. There was reportedly substantial breadth in spike-specific CD8+ and CD4+ T cell responses after vaccination.

Germline trimming cut 4 bases from V and 1 base from J; bases unmatched to any gene: 1. Per the germline V gene, CDR1 is LNHDA and CDR2 is SQIVND (reference sequence). CDR3 length equals 14 residues. Treatment noted: roughly 20 received Ad26.COV2.S at low or high dose, single or two shots; roughly 5 received placebo; per-sample allocation not given. Samples came from day 63 after the first vaccine or placebo injection. Notes on this clone: Its target is not known. Within the sample, other DNA sequences also encode this same CDR3.

Repertoires were generated with immunoSEQ multiplex PCR, while TCRdb's copy carries only in-frame clones and drops some. This sample has about 680,000 clones; 70% to 90% occur once, and the top ten carry approximately 1.5%. This receptor was taken from a person aged 18-60 years who received the Ad26.COV2.S COVID-19 vaccine or a placebo. The sequences come from peripheral blood, collected in a trial of Ad26.COV2.S vaccine versus placebo. The rearrangement uses TRBV19 and TRBJ2-3; TRBD1 matches at 8 bases. The CDR3 DNA is TGTGCCAGTAGTAGGGGACAGGGCACAGATACGCAGTATTTT. Translating gives CASSRGQGTDTQYF.